The 7 T cell receptor beta chains reported below all come from one sample, sequenced in a study of blood T cell repertoires in acute mononucleosis. Sequenced by immunoSEQ multiplex PCR; TCRdb stores in-frame clones only, minus some. The sample yields 870 or so clones, under 30% seen once. Time point given: convalescence about 6 months (5-8 months) after acute presentation (visit 7). The sample consisted of EBV YVL epitope tetramer+ CD8+ T cells sorted from PBMCs, taken during convalescence from infectious mononucleosis. Regarding subset: CD8 T cells binding a tetramer with EBV BRLF1 109-117 peptide (YVL-BR). These receptors were taken from a man aged 18 to 35 with infectious mononucleosis caused by EBV.

About this clone: Only one base separates this from a far larger clonotype, so it likely reflects a read error. The J gene is TRBJ2-3, the V gene TRBV6-5; D unresolved. The germline V and J ends were trimmed by 8 bases and 9 bases, with 24 bases remaining between them. The V gene's germline CDR1 is MNHEY and CDR2 SVGAGI. The length of the CDR3 is 15 residues. The CDR3 bases are TGTGCCAGCGGTGCCCTACTTGGGTCAGCGTCGACGCAGTATTTT. Protein sequence: CASGALLGSASTQYF.

The V and J genes are TRBV6-1 and TRBJ1-5, with TRBD1 as a possible D gene (6 bases). The CDR3 runs 16 residues. Germline values: CDR1 MNHNS, CDR2 SASEGT. The V end lost 3 bases, the J end lost 1 base, and 13 bases lay between the germline ends. The CDR3 coding sequence is TGTGCCAGCAGTGACGAATGGAGGGGGAGCAATCAGCCCCAGCATTTT. This gives the protein CASSDEWRGSNQPQHF.

Points on this clone: This likely traces to a read error, being one base from a far larger clone. The genes are TRBV25-1 and TRBJ2-1, with D perhaps matching TRBD1 (6 bases). Germline lookup yields CDR1 MGHDK and CDR2 SYGVNS. The CDR3 sequence is 15 residues long. The CDR3 is CACSDFRQVDNGQFF. DNA of the CDR3: TGTGCCTGCAGTGATTTCCGACAGGTGGACAATGGGCAGTTCTTC.

With respect to this clone: A far larger clone differs by one base, so this is likely a read error. The sample contains more than one DNA sequence encoding this CDR3. V gene TRBV6-5 combines with J gene TRBJ2-3; D unclear. In germline, CDR1 is MNHEY, CDR2 SVGAGI. This CDR3 has 15 amino acids. V gave up 5 bases and J gave up 9 bases, with 21 bases separating them. DNA for the CDR3: TGTGCCAGCAGTGCCGTACTTGGGTCAGCGTCGACGCAGTATTTT. Protein product: CASSAVLGSASTQYF.

With respect to this clone: A junction end diverges from the germline sequence, so it may reflect a read error. The genes are TRBV6-5 and TRBJ2-3; D gene unclear. This CDR3 is built from 15 residues. CDR1 is MNHEY and CDR2 is SVGAGI in the germline V gene. CDR3 sequence reads: CASSAVVGSASTLYF. CDR3 nucleotide sequence: TGTGCCAGCAGTGCCGTAGTTGGGTCAGCGTCGACGCTGTATTTT.

The chain couples TRBV28 to TRBJ2-2; 8 bases fit TRBD2. V lost 7 bases and J lost 2; bases outside the gene matches: 6. The germline V gene has CDR1 MDHEN and CDR2 SYDVKM. CDR3 length equals 15 residues. CDR3 protein: CASKSGTSNTGELFF. The CDR3 DNA is TGTGCCAGCAAGTCCGGGACTAGTAACACCGGGGAGCTGTTTTTT.

This clone was found a few times. It differs at one base from a far larger clone, so likely a read error. The chain couples TRBV30 to TRBJ1-5; D is ambiguous. Germline CDR1 is GTSNPN and CDR2 is SVGIG (reference sequence). The CDR3 contains 15 residues. The V gene lost 5 bases and the J gene lost 0 bases, with 14 bases spanning the gap. The CDR3 sequence is CAWCRPLGSNQPQHF. The CDR3 DNA reads TGTGCCTGGTGTAGGCCTCTCGGTAGCAATCAGCCCCAGCATTTT.